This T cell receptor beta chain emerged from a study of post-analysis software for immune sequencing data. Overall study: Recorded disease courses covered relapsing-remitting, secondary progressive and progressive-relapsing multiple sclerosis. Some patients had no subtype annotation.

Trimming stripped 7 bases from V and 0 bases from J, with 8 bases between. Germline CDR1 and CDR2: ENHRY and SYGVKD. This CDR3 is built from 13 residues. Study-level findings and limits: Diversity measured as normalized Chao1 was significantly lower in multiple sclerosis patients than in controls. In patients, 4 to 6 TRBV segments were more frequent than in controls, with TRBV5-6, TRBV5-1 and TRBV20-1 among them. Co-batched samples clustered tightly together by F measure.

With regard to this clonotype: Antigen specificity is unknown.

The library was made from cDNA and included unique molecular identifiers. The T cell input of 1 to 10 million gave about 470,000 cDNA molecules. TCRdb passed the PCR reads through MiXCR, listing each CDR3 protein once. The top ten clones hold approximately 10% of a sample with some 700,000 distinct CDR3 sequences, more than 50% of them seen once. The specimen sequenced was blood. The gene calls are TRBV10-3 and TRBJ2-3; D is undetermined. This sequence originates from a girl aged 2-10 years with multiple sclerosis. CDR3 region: CAITAQSTDTQYF. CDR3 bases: TGTGCCATCACGGCCCAAAGCACAGATACGCAGTATTTT.